This TCR beta chain was obtained from a study of T cells expressing NK-cell markers. Germline-derived CDR1 and CDR2 are SGHRS and YFSETQ. This CDR3 is built from 13 residues. TCRdb reprocessed the 5' RACE reads; each CDR3 protein has one entry and no DNA is given. The repertoire table contains 150,000 to 200,000 distinct CDR3 sequences. This rearrangement joins TRBV5-1 to TRBJ2-2; TCRdb indicates TRBD2, and absent DNA this call remains unverified. This sequence was found in a woman aged 18-70 years in good health. The specimen sequenced was blood T cells: a sorted CD56 or NKG2C T cell subset, CD4+ or CD8+ T cells, or bulk PBMC T cells (not recorded which). The CDR3 reads CASSATSVRELFF.